This T cell receptor (beta chain) emerged from a study of T-cell memory formation after mild COVID-19. Study-wide findings and caveats: For contracting clones, CD4+ ones sat mainly in CM and EM, CD8+ in EMRA. Prior to infection, memory already included some responding clones, suggesting cross-reactive memory joined.

Notes on this clonotype: Its specificity is unknown.

Constant-segment-primed 5'RACE gave TCR alpha and TCR beta cDNA libraries with sample barcodes and UMIs. TCRdb fed the 5' RACE reads into MiXCR, producing one record per CDR3 protein. This table holds around 300,000 distinct CDR3 sequences, approximately 20% found once. The CDR3 has 15 amino acids. Germline values: CDR1 LGHNA, CDR2 YSLEER. Trimming pared 1 base from V and 9 bases from J, leaving 13 bases between. The V gene is TRBV4-3, the J gene TRBJ1-6; D is uncertain. This receptor was taken from a man in his late teens or twenties who had mild COVID-19 (a few samples of this study predate the infection). Cell type and time point are not known. Sequenced: PBMCs or a T cell subset sorted from them (not recorded which). CDR3 in amino acids: CASSQGPGTASPLHF. CDR3 nucleotides: TGCGCCAGCAGCCAAGGGCCGGGAACGGCTTCACCCCTCCACTTT.